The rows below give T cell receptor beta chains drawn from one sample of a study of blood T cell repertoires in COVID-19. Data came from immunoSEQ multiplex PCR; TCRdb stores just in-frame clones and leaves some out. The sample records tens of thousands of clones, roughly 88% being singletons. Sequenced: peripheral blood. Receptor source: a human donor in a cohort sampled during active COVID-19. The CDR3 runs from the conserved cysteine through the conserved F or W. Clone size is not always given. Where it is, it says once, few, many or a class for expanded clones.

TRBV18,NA,CASSPRLADNNEQFF
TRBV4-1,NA,CASRAGLTSYNEQFF
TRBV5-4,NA,CASSLWASRSNYGYTF
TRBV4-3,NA,CASSPGTANEKLFF
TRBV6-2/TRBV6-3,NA,CASSSGDTFTDTQYF
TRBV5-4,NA,CASSESGGATGELFF
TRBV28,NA,CASCGGGAYEQFF
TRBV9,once,CASSSSRLAGGEQYF
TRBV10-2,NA,CASSVETGVTEAFF
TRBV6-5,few,CASRTTGTGSYEQYF
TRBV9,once,CASSVGAGGAYNEQFF